Below are 7 T cell receptor beta chains sequenced from a single sample in a study of CD8+ T cells in alopecia areata. Described treatment: oral pan-JAK inhibitor, 5-10 mg twice daily. Isolated RNA was reverse transcribed into cDNA used as the sequencing template. Data came from immunoSEQ multiplex PCR; TCRdb stores just in-frame clones and leaves some out. The sample contains roughly 250,000 clones, about three fifths of which appear only once. Source: CD4+ T cells sorted from blood, taken at roughly week 52, from a patient treated with tofacitinib. Receptors were obtained from a human donor with alopecia areata.

As for this clone: The junction departs from germline at one end; a sequencing error may be responsible. The rearrangement uses TRBV30 and TRBJ2-5, with D possibly being TRBD1 or TRBD2 (6 bases each). The DNA matches TRBJ2-7 better at its end, which makes the J call doubtful. The CDR3 sequence is 13 residues long. CDR1 is GTSNPN and CDR2 is SVGIG in the germline V gene (reference sequence). CDR3 coding DNA: TGTGCCCGGAGCGGGTTAAGGGGGTACGAGCAGTACTTC. It codes for CARSGLRGYEQYF.

This clone was seen a handful of times. The chain joins TRBV4-3 to TRBJ1-4; no clear D gene. Trimming stripped 0 bases from V and 7 bases from J, with 12 bases between. The CDR3 covers 15 residues. CDR1 and CDR2 (germline): LGHNA, YSLEER. The CDR3 here is CASSQDRFMSEKLFF. The CDR3 coding sequence is TGCGCCAGCAGCCAAGATAGGTTTATGAGTGAAAAACTGTTTTTT.

V usage is TRBV7-2 and J usage is TRBJ2-3, with unresolved D. The V gene lost 3 bases and the J gene lost 0 bases, with 13 bases spanning the gap. The CDR3 is 16 amino acids. The germline V gene has CDR1 SGHTA and CDR2 FQGNSA. CDR3 DNA sequence: TGTGCCAGCAGCTTCGGCACAAGGACGAGCACAGATACGCAGTATTTT. Its translation: CASSFGTRTSTDTQYF.

This sequence joins TRBV7-2 and TRBJ2-1; TRBD2 matches 7 bases. This CDR3 spans 14 amino acids. With 4 bases clipped from V and 9 bases from J, the junction kept 9 bases outside the gene matches. CDR1 is SGHTA, CDR2 FQGNSA, per germline. CDR3 amino acids: CASSWGGGRAEQFF. The CDR3 DNA reads TGTGCCAGCAGCTGGGGCGGTGGGAGGGCTGAGCAGTTCTTC.

The chain joins TRBV7-9 to TRBJ2-2, with 14 bases matching TRBD2. The germline V gene has CDR1 SEHNR and CDR2 FQNEAQ (reference sequence). There are 17 residues in the CDR3. After removal of 4 bases from V and 4 bases from J, the junction contained 5 bases not matched to a gene. This chain's CDR3 is CASSSRLAGGLTGELFF. Here the CDR3 DNA reads TGTGCCAGCAGCTCCCGACTAGCGGGGGGGCTCACCGGGGAGCTGTTTTTT.

This clone showed up just once. CDR3 bases: TGTGCCAGCAGTGGCAGCTATAGCAATCAGCCCCAGCATTTT. This translates into CASSGSYSNQPQHF. V is TRBV2 and J is TRBJ1-5; D ambiguous. Germline CDR1 is SNHLY and CDR2 is FYNNEI. Trimming left V 4 bases short and J 0 bases short, with 7 bases between. The CDR3 extends over 14 amino acids.

The chain is built from TRBV2 and TRBJ1-4, with 9 bases lining up with TRBD1. The V segment lost 6 bases and the J segment 1 base; nucleotides outside the gene matches: 3. CDR1 SNHLY and CDR2 FYNNEI come from the germline V gene. The CDR3 is 15 amino acids. The CDR3 sequence is CASRGQGQTNEKLFF. The CDR3 nucleotides are TGTGCCAGCAGGGGACAGGGCCAAACTAATGAAAAACTGTTTTTT.